Presented here are 30 T cell receptor beta chains from one specimen sequenced in a study of prognosis after radiotherapy for stage I lung cancer. The genomic DNA TCR beta CDR3 region underwent two rounds of multiplex PCR. Primers were specific to each TRBV and TRBJ gene in first-round PCR. TCRdb independently ran MiXCR on the multiplex PCR reads; one entry per CDR3 protein. The top ten clones hold 60% to 80% of a sample with over 20,000 distinct CDR3 sequences, under 40% of them seen once. The material was PBMCs, obtained before or after stereotactic body radiation therapy (not recorded which). The origin of the receptors is a donor over 45 with non-small cell lung cancer.

This clonotype has at least ten counts. This chain joins TRBV3-1 and TRBJ2-7, with TRBD1 identical over 10 bases. CDR1 and CDR2 from the germline V gene are LGHDT and YNNKEL (reference sequence). The V and J ends lost 5 bases and 3 bases, in that order; junction bases with no gene match: 4. CDR3 length: 14 amino acids. In nucleotides, the CDR3 is TGTGCCAGCAGCAACCGGGACAGGGGCTACGAGCAGTACTTC. Amino acids: CASSNRDRGYEQYF.

This clonotype was found many times. The junction shows a germline mismatch at one end, possibly a read error. The V gene is TRBV20-1, the J gene TRBJ1-4, with D maybe TRBD1 (6 bases). Germline V CDR1 and CDR2: DFQATT, SNEGSKA (reference sequence). This CDR3 spans 13 amino acids. The chain's CDR3 is CSAREGLEINRVF. CDR3 nucleotides: TGCAGTGCTAGAGAGGGTCTGGAGATAAACAGGGTTTTT.

The sample holds many counts of this clonotype. The rearrangement links TRBV5-6 to TRBJ2-7; 10 nucleotides match TRBD2. Germline V lookup: CDR1 SGHDT, CDR2 YYEEEE. This CDR3 contains 15 residues. V lost 3 bases, J lost 2 bases, and 5 bases stayed unmatched. This CDR3 reads CASSSLGTSAYEQYF. The CDR3 DNA reads TGTGCCAGCAGCTCGTTGGGGACTAGCGCCTACGAGCAGTACTTC.

This clonotype occurred many times. V and J are TRBV5-1 and TRBJ1-5; D may be TRBD1 (6 bases). Germline CDR1 is SGHRS and CDR2 is YFSETQ. Trimming took off 4 bases at V and 4 bases at J, with 15 bases between the two ends. This CDR3 spans 15 amino acids. CDR3 bases: TGCGCCAGCAGCGCAACGGGCAGGGGAAATCAGCCCCAGCATTTT. Its protein product is CASSATGRGNQPQHF.

This clonotype was counted ten times or more. The chain links TRBV10-3 to TRBJ1-5, with 9 bases identical to TRBD1. The V gene end was trimmed by 10 bases and the J gene end by 8 bases; junction bases not matched to a gene: 12. The CDR3 has 14 amino acids. Germline loops: CDR1 ENHRY, CDR2 SYGVKD. CDR3 loop: CATTPGTGLKPQHF. The CDR3 nucleotides are TGTGCCACCACCCCAGGGACAGGGTTAAAGCCCCAGCATTTT.

This clonotype was counted ten times or more. CDR3 amino acids: CASSEQRTVAYSNQPQHF. DNA of the CDR3: TGTGCCAGCAGTGAACAGAGGACAGTTGCTTATAGCAATCAGCCCCAGCATTTT. The J gene is TRBJ1-5, the V gene TRBV6-1; weak D call: TRBD1 (6 bases). Germline CDR1 reads MNHNS; CDR2 reads SASEGT. Trimming shortened V by 2 bases and J by 0 bases, and 17 bases separated the two germline ends. There are 18 residues in the CDR3.

This clonotype was seen at least ten times. The chain carries TRBV6-2 or TRBV6-3 and TRBJ2-5, with D tentatively TRBD2 (5 bases). The V gene's germline CDR1 is MNHEY and CDR2 SVGEGT. The CDR3 spans 15 residues. Trimming took 6 bases from V and 2 from J, leaving 16 bases between them. CDR3 loop: CASREWASGQETQYF. CDR3 DNA sequence: TGTGCCAGCAGAGAGTGGGCGAGCGGACAAGAGACCCAGTACTTC.

The genes are TRBV5-1 and TRBJ2-1, with D perhaps TRBD2 (6 bases). Per the germline V gene, CDR1 is SGHRS and CDR2 is YFSETQ. V lost 3 bases and J lost 0, with 7 bases in between. CDR3 size: 14 residues. The CDR3, as DNA: TGCGCCAGCAGCTGGGGGGACTCCTACAATGAGCAGTTCTTC. This codes for CASSWGDSYNEQFF. Supplemented by reference TRBV5-1 and TRBJ2-1, the full variable domain reads KAGVTQTPRYLIKTRGQQVTLSCSPISGHRSVSWYQQTPGQGLQFLFEYFSETQRNKGNFPGRFSGRQFSNSRSEMNVSTLELGDSALYLCASSWGDSYNEQFFGPGTRLTVL.

Remarks on this clonotype: Just one base apart from a much larger clone, this may be a read error. The rearrangement joins TRBV18 to TRBJ2-7, with TRBD2 matching over 7 bases. The CDR3 has 15 amino acids. CDR1 is KGHSH and CDR2 is LQKENI in the germline V gene. V trimming: 2 bases; J trimming: 7 bases; junction bases outside the gene matches: 11. CDR3 in amino acids: CASSPGIGRSGEQYF. The DNA for the CDR3 is TGTGCCAGCTCACCAGGAATCGGGAGGAGCGGTGAGCAGTACTTC.

Remarks on this clonotype: This may arise from a read error, as a much more abundant clone is one base away. V usage is TRBV7-2 and J usage is TRBJ2-5, with a weak D call TRBD1 (5 bases). This CDR3 has 13 amino acids. The V end lost 6 bases, the J end lost 4 bases, and 12 bases lay between the germline ends. Germline V lookup: CDR1 SGHTA, CDR2 FQGNSA. CDR3 DNA sequence: TGTGCCAGCAGTCTACCAGGGTCAGAGACCCAGTACTTC. Translated: CASSLPGSETQYF.

About this clonotype itself: A far larger clone is one base from this, pointing to a likely read error. This rearrangement joins TRBV5-1 to TRBJ2-2; 10 nucleotides line up with TRBD1. Germline CDR1 is SGHRS and CDR2 is YFSETQ. The CDR3 totals 16 residues. Here the CDR3 reads CANSPIDRGQVGELFF. DNA of the CDR3: TGCGCCAACAGCCCAATCGACAGGGGGCAGGTCGGGGAGCTGTTTTTT.

This rearrangement joins TRBV28 to TRBJ2-3; the D gene is possibly TRBD2 (5 bases). CDR3 length: 15 amino acids. Trimming left V 8 bases short and J 3 bases short, with 18 bases between. Germline V gene sequence: CDR1 MDHEN, CDR2 SYDVKM. The CDR3 nucleotides are TGTGCCAGCGCGGAAGGGAGTAGCTCAACAGATACGCAGTATTTT. Its protein is CASAEGSSSTDTQYF.

Ten or more counts support this clonotype. The chain is built from TRBV10-3 and TRBJ1-2, with 11 nucleotides matching TRBD1. The CDR3 contains 18 residues. V lost 7 bases, J lost 0 bases, and 13 bases stayed unmatched. CDR1 is ENHRY and CDR2 is SYGVKD in the germline V gene. The CDR3 is CAINNGQGALKANYGYTF. In DNA, the CDR3 is TGTGCCATCAACAACGGACAGGGGGCGTTGAAGGCTAACTATGGCTACACCTTC.

In this sample, this clonotype turned up many times. The chain uses TRBV6-2 or TRBV6-3 and TRBJ2-2, with D perhaps given as TRBD1 or TRBD2 (5 bases each). Germline V gene lookup returns CDR1 MNHEY and CDR2 SVGEGT. This CDR3 is built from 19 residues. V gave up 0 bases and J gave up 1 base, with 18 bases separating them. The CDR3 nucleotides are TGTGCCAGCAGTTACTCGAAGCGTCATGGGGGAGAGAACACCGGGGAGCTGTTTTTT. Translated: CASSYSKRHGGENTGELFF.

This clonotype was detected ten times or more. This chain uses TRBV4-3 with TRBJ1-2; a weak D match, TRBD1 (5 bases). The germline V gene encodes CDR1 LGHNA and CDR2 YSLEER. The V end lost 0 bases, the J end lost 4 bases, and 12 bases lay between the germline ends. The CDR3 extends over 15 amino acids. This CDR3 reads CASSQENRYGYGYTF. CDR3 nucleotides: TGCGCCAGCAGCCAAGAAAACAGGTACGGCTATGGCTACACCTTC.

This clonotype appeared a few times. The chain is built from TRBV5-6 and TRBJ2-6; D not certain. The germline V gene encodes CDR1 SGHDT and CDR2 YYEEEE. This CDR3 is 16 amino acids long. Trimming removed 0 bases at V and 5 bases at J, with 12 bases between. The CDR3 bases are TGTGCCAGCAGCTTGGAAGGGCGTCTCAGGGCCAACGTCCTGACTTTC. This sequence encodes CASSLEGRLRANVLTF. Supplemented by reference TRBV5-6 and TRBJ2-6, the full variable domain reads DAGVTQSPTHLIKTRGQQVTLRCSPKSGHDTVSWYQQALGQGPQFIFQYYEEEERQRGNFPDRFSGHQFPNYSSELNVNALLLGDSALYLCASSLEGRLRANVLTFGAGSRLTVL.

Sample share makes this clonotype medium-sized (0.01 to 0.1%). The genes are TRBV6-4 and TRBJ2-3; 9 nucleotides line up with TRBD2. This CDR3 has 17 residues. Looked up from germline, CDR1 is MRHNA and CDR2 is SNTAGT. J gave up 6 bases and V 3 bases, and 13 bases lay outside the gene matches. The DNA of the CDR3 is TGTGCCAGCAGTGAGTGGATGGGCGGGAGGGCCGGGGATACGCAGTATTTT. Translated: CASSEWMGGRAGDTQYF.

This clonotype was recorded many times. The chain employs TRBV12-5 and TRBJ2-1; D unclear. CDR1 is LGHNT and CDR2 is FRNRAP in the germline V gene. Deletions cut 7 bases from V and 3 bases from J, with 13 bases between. The CDR3 is made up of 14 amino acids. The CDR3 spells CASALQANYNEQFF. The CDR3 nucleotides are TGTGCTAGTGCCCTTCAGGCAAACTACAATGAGCAGTTCTTC.

A note on this clonotype: With a much larger clone just one base away, this may be a read error. V usage is TRBV2 and J usage is TRBJ1-1; D gene unclear. The V gene lost 7 bases and the J gene lost 7 bases, with 19 bases spanning the gap. The CDR3 runs to 14 residues. Per the germline V gene, CDR1 is SNHLY and CDR2 is FYNNEI. CDR3 region: CASTQAWSWGEAFF. CDR3 nucleotides: TGTGCCAGCACCCAAGCCTGGAGTTGGGGTGAAGCTTTCTTT.

This clonotype occurred many times. V usage is TRBV7-9 and J usage is TRBJ1-2, with 9 bases aligning to TRBD1. The germline CDR1 and CDR2 sequences are SEHNR and FQNEAQ (reference sequence). This CDR3 is built from 16 residues. V shed 0 bases and J 7 bases; nucleotides not matched to a gene: 9. The CDR3 here is CASSLAVWTGDGGYTF. CDR3 DNA: TGTGCCAGCAGCTTAGCGGTGTGGACAGGGGATGGTGGCTACACCTTC.

A word on this clonotype: One base away lies a much larger clone, so this may be a sequencing read error. J is TRBJ1-1 and V is TRBV20-1; no firm D call. Germline loops: CDR1 DFQATT, CDR2 SNEGSKA (reference sequence). The CDR3 has 11 amino acids. The CDR3 bases are TGCAGTTCTAGACAGAACACTGAAGCTTTCTTT. It codes for CSSRQNTEAFF.

This clonotype occurred many times. The gene calls are TRBV19 and TRBJ2-7; 9 bases agree with TRBD1. The ends lost 4 bases at V and 4 bases at J; junction bases unmatched: 11. CDR3 length: 16 residues. The germline gives CDR1 LNHDA, CDR2 SQIVND (reference sequence). CDR3 nucleotides: TGTGCCAGTAGTACCTCGGGGGGACAGGGTTTTTACGAGCAGTACTTC. It yields the protein CASSTSGGQGFYEQYF.

At least ten counts were recorded for this clonotype. This sequence joins TRBV27 and TRBJ2-5; 8 bases are shared with TRBD1. The length of the CDR3 is 12 residues. The germline gives CDR1 MNHEY, CDR2 SMNVEV (reference sequence). Trimming removed 6 bases from V and 4 bases from J; junction bases left unmatched: 1. This CDR3 reads CASRTGGETQYF. For the CDR3, the DNA is TGTGCCAGCAGAACAGGGGGAGAGACCCAGTACTTC.

Ten or more counts support this clonotype. The J gene is TRBJ2-3, the V gene TRBV9; D is uncertain. The germline gives CDR1 SGDLS, CDR2 YYNGEE. The CDR3 sequence is 13 residues long. The V end lost 2 bases, the J end lost 4 bases, and 8 bases lay between the germline ends. In nucleotides, the CDR3 is TGTGCCAGCAGCGTCGCCGGGCCAGATACGCAGTATTTT. The encoded protein is CASSVAGPDTQYF.

Comments on this clonotype: A read error may be the cause here, since a much bigger clone is one base away. The chain is built from TRBV29-1 and TRBJ1-4; D is uncertain. Per germline, CDR1 SQVTM and CDR2 ANQGSEA. The CDR3 totals 14 residues. Trimming took off 4 bases at V and 4 bases at J, with 13 bases between the two ends. CDR3 nucleotide sequence: TGCAGCGTTGGGCGGGTGAGCCTTAATGAAAAACTGTTTTTT. This translates into CSVGRVSLNEKLFF.

The chain has TRBV30 and TRBJ1-2; D possibly corresponds to TRBD1 (5 bases). V was pared by 4 bases and J by 4 bases, with 16 bases between. CDR3 length equals 14 residues. Germline V gene lookup returns CDR1 GTSNPN and CDR2 SVGIG (reference sequence). The CDR3 loop reads CAWNRLGLLYGYTF. The CDR3 DNA sequence: TGTGCCTGGAATAGACTGGGACTCCTCTATGGCTACACCTTC.

Many counts were recorded for this clonotype. The rearrangement uses TRBV6-1 and TRBJ2-7; D may match TRBD1 or TRBD2 (5 bases each). The CDR3 length is 15 residues. V shed 6 bases and J shed 1 base, with 16 bases lying between them. Germline CDR1 reads MNHNS; CDR2 reads SASEGT. CDR3 in amino acids: CASRQSGTISYEQYF. DNA of the CDR3: TGTGCCAGCAGGCAATCCGGGACCATATCCTACGAGCAGTACTTC.

Comments on this clonotype: With only one base between it and a far larger clone, this is likely a read error. The chain links TRBV12-3 or TRBV12-4 to TRBJ1-1; no firm D call. With the DNA end fitting TRBJ2-3 better, the J assignment may be wrong. CDR3 size: 12 residues. CDR3 region: CASTSPGYTQYF. CDR3 DNA: TGTGCCAGCACTTCCCCCGGATATACGCAGTATTTT.

This clonotype appeared many times. The chain recombines TRBV12-3 or TRBV12-4 with TRBJ1-1; maybe TRBD1 (5 bases). The V gene lost 6 bases and the J gene lost 1 base, with 15 bases spanning the gap. The CDR3 loop spans 15 amino acids. CDR3 loop: CASSSGWGKNTEAFF. CDR3 bases: TGTGCCAGCAGCTCAGGGTGGGGGAAGAACACTGAAGCTTTCTTT.

This clonotype was seen many times. This sequence joins TRBV18 and TRBJ2-1; D might be TRBD1 (5 bases). Trimming took off 2 bases at V and 5 bases at J, with 10 bases between the two ends. Germline V gene sequence: CDR1 KGHSH, CDR2 LQKENI. CDR3 length: 14 amino acids. The chain's CDR3 is CASSPIRGNNEQFF. CDR3 DNA: TGTGCCAGCTCACCAATTAGGGGTAACAATGAGCAGTTCTTC. The variable domain in full, completed from reference TRBV18 and TRBJ2-1, reads NAGVMQNPRHLVRRRGQEARLRCSPMKGHSHVYWYRQLPEEGLKFMVYLQKENIIDESGMPKERFSAEFPKEGPSILRIQQVVRGDSAAYFCASSPIRGNNEQFFGPGTRLTVL.